The T cell receptor beta chain described here comes from a study of blood T cells in healthy people across ages. General study results and limits: Those diversity estimates obtained from one million T cells were thought to be underestimates.

Each sample had at least 6.5 million PBMCs isolated. Together with a sample-barcoded 5' primer, a J-beta primer mix was included in a second PCR lasting roughly 6 to 12 cycles. TCRdb re-derived calls from the 5' RACE reads in MiXCR, one entry per CDR3 protein. Of about 1 million distinct CDR3 sequences in the sample, 20% to 25% were seen once. This CDR3 spans 15 amino acids. Trimming shortened V by 7 bases and J by 0 bases, and 13 bases separated the two germline ends. CDR1 and CDR2 from the germline V gene are SNHLY and FYNNEI. Notes on this clonotype: Its cognate antigen is unknown.

The sample was also reused in another study, on T cells of mothers and their children.

Sequenced input: blood. The chain recombines TRBV2 with TRBJ2-1; D is perhaps TRBD2 (5 bases). The source of this sequence is a girl between 2 and 10 years old in good health. In DNA form, the CDR3 reads TGTGCCAGCACCGTAAGGGAGATCTCCTACAATGAGCAGTTCTTC. It is translated as CASTVREISYNEQFF.